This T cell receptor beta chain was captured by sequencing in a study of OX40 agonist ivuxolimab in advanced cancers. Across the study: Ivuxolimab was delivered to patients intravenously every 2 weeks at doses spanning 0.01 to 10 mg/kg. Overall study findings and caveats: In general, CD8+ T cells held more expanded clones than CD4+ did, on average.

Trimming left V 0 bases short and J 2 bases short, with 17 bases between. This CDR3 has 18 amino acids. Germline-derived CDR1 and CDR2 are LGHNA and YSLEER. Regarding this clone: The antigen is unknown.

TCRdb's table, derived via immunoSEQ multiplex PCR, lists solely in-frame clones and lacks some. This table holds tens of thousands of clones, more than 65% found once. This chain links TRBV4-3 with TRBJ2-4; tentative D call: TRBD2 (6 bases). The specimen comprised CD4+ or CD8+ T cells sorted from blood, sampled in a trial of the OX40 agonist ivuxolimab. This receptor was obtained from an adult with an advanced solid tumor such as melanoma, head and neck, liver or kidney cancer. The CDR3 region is CASSQDRAGSGSKNIQYF. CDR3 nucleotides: TGCGCCAGCAGCCAAGACCGGGCGGGGAGCGGATCCAAAAACATTCAGTACTTC.